What follows are 19 T cell receptor beta chains derived from one specimen sequenced in a study of CD8+ T cells in alopecia areata. RNA extraction was followed by reverse transcription into cDNA, which acted as the sequencing template. Measured with immunoSEQ multiplex PCR; TCRdb has only the in-frame clones, and not every one. The table records around 110,000 clones, under 60% of them present only once. Treatment in this sample: oral pan-JAK inhibitor, 5-10 mg twice daily. The sample was CD8+ T cells sorted from blood, taken at week 24, from a patient treated with tofacitinib. The receptors were gathered from a human donor with alopecia areata.

This clone occurred a few times. The V and J genes are TRBV19 and TRBJ2-7; 10 positions agree with TRBD1. With V trimmed by 6 bases and J by 5 bases, 4 bases remained unmatched. Germline lookup yields CDR1 LNHDA and CDR2 SQIVND (reference sequence). The CDR3 is 13 residues long. Here the CDR3 reads CASRRTGGHEQYF. CDR3 in DNA: TGTGCCAGTAGAAGGACAGGGGGACACGAGCAGTACTTC.

This clone was found a few times. V usage is TRBV5-6 and J usage is TRBJ2-1; 8 bases fit TRBD2. Trimming cost V 3 bases and J 9 bases; bases outside gene matches: 5. Germline assignment: CDR1 SGHDT and CDR2 YYEEEE. The CDR3 contains 13 residues. CDR3 bases: TGTGCCAGCAGCTCGACTAGCGTGGGTGAGCAGTTCTTC. Protein product: CASSSTSVGEQFF.

The chain uses TRBV4-1 and TRBJ1-1, with D unresolved. This CDR3 contains 11 residues. Per germline, CDR1 MGHRA and CDR2 YSYEKL. V dropped 3 bases and J dropped 5 bases, with 4 bases sitting between them. The CDR3 DNA reads as TGCGCCAGCAGCCATGAGACTGAAGCTTTCTTT. It codes for CASSHETEAFF.

The CDR3 is CSVEGDSDRIGELFF. Written as DNA, the CDR3 is TGCAGCGTTGAGGGGGACTCCGACAGAATCGGGGAGCTGTTTTTT. The genes are TRBV29-1 and TRBJ2-2; perhaps TRBD2 as D (6 bases). The CDR3 sequence is 15 residues long. The germline V gene encodes CDR1 SQVTM and CDR2 ANQGSEA. The V end lost 3 bases, the J end lost 7 bases, and 18 bases lay between the germline ends.

The chain employs TRBV27 and TRBJ1-1; D gene ambiguous. Germline V gene data show CDR1 as MNHEY and CDR2 as SMNVEV (reference sequence). The CDR3 length is 14 residues. V was clipped by 3 bases and J by 0 bases, with 8 bases between them. The CDR3 nucleotides are TGTGCCAGCAGTTTCGGGCAGGTGAACACTGAAGCTTTCTTT. Residues: CASSFGQVNTEAFF.

The gene calls are TRBV14 and TRBJ1-1, with D possibly TRBD1 on 6 matching bases. Per the germline V gene, CDR1 is SGHDN and CDR2 is FVKESK. V shed 4 bases and J shed 3 bases, with 18 bases lying between them. This CDR3 spans 16 amino acids. The CDR3 spells CASSRLQGLGYTEAFF. The CDR3 DNA sequence: TGTGCCAGCAGCCGATTACAGGGTTTAGGGTACACTGAAGCTTTCTTT.

This clone came up a few times. J is TRBJ1-1 and V is TRBV4-3; D is undetermined. Per the germline V gene, CDR1 is LGHNA and CDR2 is YSLEER. V was shortened by 0 bases and J by 0 bases, with 8 bases between the two germline ends. This CDR3 has 15 amino acids. The CDR3 protein is CASSQEAGLNTEAFF. Here the CDR3 DNA reads TGCGCCAGCAGCCAAGAGGCCGGATTGAACACTGAAGCTTTCTTT.

The chain combines TRBV13 with TRBJ1-4; a possible D gene is TRBD1 (5 bases). Trimming took 5 bases from V and 5 from J, leaving 15 bases between them. The CDR3 consists of 15 residues. Germline assignment: CDR1 PRHDT and CDR2 FYEKMQ (reference sequence). CDR3 in DNA: TGTGCCAGCAGCCCCGGGGCCGCGGGAAATGAAAAACTGTTTTTT. The encoded protein is CASSPGAAGNEKLFF.

This clone has just a few counts. The chain uses TRBV10-2 and TRBJ1-1; D is uncertain. Germline CDR1 is WSHSY and CDR2 is SAAADI. The CDR3 runs 14 residues. Between the trimmed V and J ends, which lost 3 bases and 3 bases, there was a span of 11 bases. This CDR3 is CASSDGSSHTEAFF. CDR3 DNA: TGCGCCAGCAGTGACGGGAGTTCGCACACTGAAGCTTTCTTT.

This clone has only a few counts. The CDR3 reads CASSYSGTYAYNEQFF. The CDR3 coding sequence is TGCGCCAGCAGCTACTCCGGGACCTATGCTTACAATGAGCAGTTCTTC. This rearrangement joins TRBV4-1 to TRBJ2-1; D could derive from TRBD1 or TRBD2 (5 bases each). Deletions cut 5 bases from V and 4 bases from J, with 18 bases between. Germline V gives CDR1 MGHRA, CDR2 YSYEKL. The CDR3 is 16 residues long.

The chain joins TRBV10-2 to TRBJ2-7, with 10 bases aligning to TRBD2. With V trimmed by 3 bases and J by 2 bases, 4 bases remained unmatched. CDR3 length: 15 amino acids. CDR1 is WSHSY, CDR2 SAAADI, per germline. The DNA of the CDR3 is TGCGCCAGCAGTGAACGGACTAGCGGAGCCTACGAGCAGTACTTC. It yields the protein CASSERTSGAYEQYF.

The gene calls are TRBV5-1 and TRBJ2-7; 10 bases match TRBD1. CDR1 is SGHRS and CDR2 is YFSETQ in the germline V gene. Trimming removed 5 bases from V and 3 bases from J; junction bases left unmatched: 8. The CDR3 covers 15 residues. CDR3 region: CASRDDRDRGYEQYF. The CDR3 DNA reads TGCGCCAGCAGGGACGATCGGGACAGGGGCTACGAGCAGTACTTC.

The chain carries TRBV9 and TRBJ2-5; 7 bases are a match to TRBD1. The germline V gene encodes CDR1 SGDLS and CDR2 YYNGEE. Trimming took 3 bases from V and 4 from J; bases not matched to a gene: 9. This CDR3 has 15 amino acids. CDR3 DNA: TGTGCCAGCAGCGATAGAGGGGGCGCAGGAGAGACCCAGTACTTC. It yields the protein CASSDRGGAGETQYF. The entire variable domain, with the rest obtained from reference TRBV9 and TRBJ2-5, is as follows: DSGVTQTPKHLITATGQRVTLRCSPRSGDLSVYWYQQSLDQGLQFLIQYYNGEERAKGNILERFSAQQFPDLHSELNLSSLELGDSALYFCASSDRGGAGETQYFGPGTRLLVL.

The CDR3 protein is CASSLDLGWDEQFF. The CDR3 DNA is TGTGCCAGCAGTCTAGACCTGGGGTGGGATGAGCAGTTCTTC. The chain combines TRBV7-8 with TRBJ2-1, with D uncertain. Germline V CDR1 and CDR2: SGHVS, FQNEAQ. The CDR3 consists of 14 residues. The V gene lost 6 bases and the J gene lost 8 bases, with 17 bases spanning the gap.

The genes are TRBV13 and TRBJ2-7, with unresolved D. V was cut by 0 bases and J by 0 bases, with 6 bases left in between. This CDR3 has 14 amino acids. Per the germline V gene, CDR1 is PRHDT and CDR2 is FYEKMQ (reference sequence). The CDR3 is CASSLGLASYEQYF. CDR3 bases: TGTGCCAGCAGCTTAGGGTTAGCCTCCTACGAGCAGTACTTC.

The CDR3 loop reads CASSLDRDRAYEQYF. The CDR3 DNA is TGCGCCAGCAGCCTCGACCGGGACAGAGCCTACGAGCAGTACTTC. The chain couples TRBV4-1 to TRBJ2-7, with TRBD1 identical over 7 bases. CDR1 is MGHRA, CDR2 YSYEKL, per germline. This CDR3 contains 15 residues. The ends lost 4 bases at V and 2 bases at J; junction bases unmatched: 8.

This clone was counted a few times. At one end the junction does not follow the germline gene, possibly because of a read error. CDR3 sequence: CASSDSSGGTDTQYF. The CDR3 coding sequence is TGTGCCAGCAGTGACTCTAGCGGGGGCACAGATACGCAGTATTTT. The rearrangement joins TRBV6-6 to TRBJ2-3, with TRBD2 matching 9 bases. CDR3 size: 15 residues. Looked up from germline, CDR1 is MNHNY and CDR2 is SVGAGI (reference sequence).

The chain couples TRBV5-6 to TRBJ1-5; maybe TRBD1 (6 bases). This CDR3 contains 14 residues. CDR1 is SGHDT, CDR2 YYEEEE, per germline. The V end was cut by 5 bases, the J end by 6 bases, with 15 bases between. The CDR3 bases are TGTGCCAGCAGTGCCCGAGGGACACCTCAGCCCCAGCATTTT. Protein: CASSARGTPQPQHF.

This clone has just one count. This chain joins TRBV7-9 and TRBJ2-1, with TRBD2 identical over 8 bases. The CDR3 runs 15 residues. Germline V CDR1 and CDR2: SEHNR, FQNEAQ (reference sequence). V gave up 2 bases and J gave up 9 bases; unmatched junction bases: 9. In DNA, the CDR3 is TGTGCCAGCAGCTTAACTAGCGGCCCTTACTCTGAGCAGTTCTTC. It translates to CASSLTSGPYSEQFF.